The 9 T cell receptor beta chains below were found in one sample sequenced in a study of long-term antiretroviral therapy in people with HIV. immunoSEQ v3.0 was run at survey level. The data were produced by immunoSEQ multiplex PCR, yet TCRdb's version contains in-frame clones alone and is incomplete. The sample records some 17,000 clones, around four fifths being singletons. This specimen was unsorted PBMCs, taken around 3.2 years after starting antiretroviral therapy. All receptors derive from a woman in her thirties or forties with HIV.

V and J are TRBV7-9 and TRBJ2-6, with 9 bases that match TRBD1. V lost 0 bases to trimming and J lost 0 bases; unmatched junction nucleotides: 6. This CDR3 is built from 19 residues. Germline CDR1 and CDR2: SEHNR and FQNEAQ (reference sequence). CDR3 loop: CASSLASGTGSSGANVLTF. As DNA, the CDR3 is TGTGCCAGCAGCTTAGCGTCCGGGACAGGGAGCTCTGGGGCCAACGTCCTGACTTTC.

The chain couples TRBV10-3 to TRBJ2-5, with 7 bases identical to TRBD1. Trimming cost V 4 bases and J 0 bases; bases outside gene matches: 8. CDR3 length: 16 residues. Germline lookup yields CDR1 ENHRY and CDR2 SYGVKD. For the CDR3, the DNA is TGTGCCATCAGTGCGGGACAGCTAACTTACCAAGAGACCCAGTACTTC. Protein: CAISAGQLTYQETQYF.

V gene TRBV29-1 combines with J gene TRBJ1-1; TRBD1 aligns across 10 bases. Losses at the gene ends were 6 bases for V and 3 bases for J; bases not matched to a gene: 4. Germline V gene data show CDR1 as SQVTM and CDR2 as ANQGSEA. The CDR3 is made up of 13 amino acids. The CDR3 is CSVDRGLYTEAFF. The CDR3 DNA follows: TGCAGCGTAGACAGGGGGCTGTACACTGAAGCTTTCTTT.

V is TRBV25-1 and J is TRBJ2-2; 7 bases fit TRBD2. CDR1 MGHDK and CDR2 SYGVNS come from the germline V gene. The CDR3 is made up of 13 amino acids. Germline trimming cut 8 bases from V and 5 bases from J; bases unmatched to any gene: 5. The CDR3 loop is CASGVGGTGELFF. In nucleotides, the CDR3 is TGTGCCAGCGGAGTGGGGGGGACCGGGGAGCTGTTTTTT.

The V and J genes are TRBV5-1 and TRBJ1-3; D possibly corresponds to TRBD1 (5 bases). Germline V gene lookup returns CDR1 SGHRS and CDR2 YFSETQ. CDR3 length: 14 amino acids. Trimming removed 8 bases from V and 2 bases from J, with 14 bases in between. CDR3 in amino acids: CASRDSRAGNTIYF. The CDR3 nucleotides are TGCGCCAGTCGGGACTCTAGAGCTGGAAACACCATATATTTT.

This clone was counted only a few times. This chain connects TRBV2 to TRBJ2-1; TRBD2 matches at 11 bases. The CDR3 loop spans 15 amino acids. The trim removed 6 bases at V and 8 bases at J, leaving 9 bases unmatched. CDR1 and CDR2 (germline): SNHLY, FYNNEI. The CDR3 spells CASRVLAGGWDEQFF. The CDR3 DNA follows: TGTGCCAGCAGAGTTCTAGCGGGGGGATGGGATGAGCAGTTCTTC.

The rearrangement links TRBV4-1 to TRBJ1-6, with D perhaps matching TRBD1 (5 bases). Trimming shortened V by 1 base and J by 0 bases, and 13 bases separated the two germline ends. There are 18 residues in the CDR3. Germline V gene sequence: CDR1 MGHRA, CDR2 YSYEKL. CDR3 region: CASSQGVQGGSYNSPLHF. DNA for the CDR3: TGCGCCAGCAGCCAAGGGGTTCAGGGAGGCTCCTATAATTCACCCCTCCACTTT.

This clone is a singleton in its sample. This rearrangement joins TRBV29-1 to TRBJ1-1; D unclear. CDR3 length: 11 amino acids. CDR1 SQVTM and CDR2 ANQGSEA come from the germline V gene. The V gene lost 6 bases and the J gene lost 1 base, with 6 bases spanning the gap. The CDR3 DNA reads TGCAGCGTGGCAAGGAACACTGAAGCTTTCTTT. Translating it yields CSVARNTEAFF. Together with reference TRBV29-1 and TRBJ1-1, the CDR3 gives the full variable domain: SAVISQKPSRDICQRGTSLTIQCQVDSQVTMMFWYRQQPGQSLTLIATANQGSEATYESGFVIDKFPISRPNLTFSTLTVSNMSPEDSSIYLCSVARNTEAFFGQGTRLTVV.

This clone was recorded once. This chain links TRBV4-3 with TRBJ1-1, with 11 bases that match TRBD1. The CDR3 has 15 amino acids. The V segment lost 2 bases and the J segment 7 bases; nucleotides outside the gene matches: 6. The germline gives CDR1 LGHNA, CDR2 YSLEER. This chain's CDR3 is CASSQSGTGGFEAFF. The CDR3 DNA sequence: TGCGCCAGCAGCCAAAGTGGGACAGGGGGTTTTGAAGCTTTCTTT.